This T cell receptor beta chain was obtained from a study of T cell responses to AZD1222 COVID-19 vaccine. Study overall: Whether given at about 4 or about 12 weeks, second doses were pooled.

Study results and caveats: Distributed over spike, vaccine-associated CD4 TCRs predominated at 160-218 and 743-854. Unmutated regions of variants are reportedly targeted by nearly half of spike-specific TCRs.

Sequenced by immunoSEQ multiplex PCR; TCRdb stores in-frame clones only, minus some. Among fewer than 200,000 clones, approximately 91% were seen once, and the ten largest hold approximately 1.6%. V lost 2 bases and J lost 3, with 8 bases in between. Germline V gene lookup returns CDR1 SGHRS and CDR2 YFSETQ. The CDR3 length is 14 residues. Notes on this clone: Its cognate antigen is unknown.

The sequencing used peripheral blood, collected on day 0 of AZD1222 vaccination. The TCR sequence derives from an adult in good health. The V call is TRBV5-1, the J call TRBJ2-2, with D maybe TRBD2 (5 bases). CDR3 sequence reads: CASSFSGDTGELFF. The CDR3 DNA sequence: TGCGCCAGCAGCTTTTCCGGGGACACCGGGGAGCTGTTTTTT.